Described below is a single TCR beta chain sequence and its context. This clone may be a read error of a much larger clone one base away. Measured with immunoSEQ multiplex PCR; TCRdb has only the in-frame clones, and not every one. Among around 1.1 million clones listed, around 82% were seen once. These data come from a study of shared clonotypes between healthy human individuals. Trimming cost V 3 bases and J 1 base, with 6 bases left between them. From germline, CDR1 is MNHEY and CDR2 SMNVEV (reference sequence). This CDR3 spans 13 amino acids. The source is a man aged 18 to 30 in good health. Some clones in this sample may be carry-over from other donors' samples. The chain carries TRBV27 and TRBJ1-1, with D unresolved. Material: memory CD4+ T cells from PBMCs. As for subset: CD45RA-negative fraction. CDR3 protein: CASSFKGNTEAFF. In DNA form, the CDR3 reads TGTGCCAGCAGTTTCAAGGGGAACACTGAAGCTTTCTTT.